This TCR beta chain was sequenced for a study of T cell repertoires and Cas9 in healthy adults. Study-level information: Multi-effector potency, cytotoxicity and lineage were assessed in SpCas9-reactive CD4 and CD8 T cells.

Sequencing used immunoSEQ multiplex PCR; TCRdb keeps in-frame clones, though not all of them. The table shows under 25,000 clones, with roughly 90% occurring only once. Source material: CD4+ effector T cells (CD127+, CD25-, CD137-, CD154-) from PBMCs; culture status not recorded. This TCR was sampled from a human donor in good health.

CDR3 coding DNA: TGCAGCGTTGTCCGGGACAGGGGATTCACTGAAGCTTTCTTT. Amino acid sequence: CSVVRDRGFTEAFF. This rearrangement joins TRBV29-1 to TRBJ1-1; TRBD1 agrees at 10 bases. CDR1 and CDR2 from the germline V gene are SQVTM and ANQGSEA. The CDR3 has 14 amino acids. With 4 bases clipped from V and 4 bases from J, the junction kept 6 bases outside the gene matches.